This T cell receptor (beta chain) was identified during a study of blood T cell repertoires in COVID-19. In the study overall: Researchers got acute and convalescent COVID-19 samples from the United States, Italy and Spain. Nucleic acid was either cDNA or gDNA, and it came from T cells, B-cell-depleted T cells, or PBMCs.

In the authors' methods: Amplification with reference gene primers provided the estimates of nucleated cell counts. Only in-frame clones appear in the TCRdb table, and some are missing; sequencing was by immunoSEQ multiplex PCR. V, J and clone size derive from that table, while D and trimming were established from the DNA sequence. The sample includes approximately 60,000 clones, under 90% of them seen just once. The CDR3 sequence is 14 residues long. Per germline, CDR1 LNHDA and CDR2 SQIVND (reference sequence). V was cut by 6 bases and J by 5 bases, with 16 bases left in between. The genes are TRBV19 and TRBJ1-2, with D maybe TRBD1 (6 bases). The sequence derives from a man aged 50-59 years with active COVID-19. Input material: peripheral blood. The DNA for the CDR3 is TGTGCCAGTAGCCGGACAGACCAAGTTTATGGCTACACCTTC. Its protein is CASSRTDQVYGYTF.